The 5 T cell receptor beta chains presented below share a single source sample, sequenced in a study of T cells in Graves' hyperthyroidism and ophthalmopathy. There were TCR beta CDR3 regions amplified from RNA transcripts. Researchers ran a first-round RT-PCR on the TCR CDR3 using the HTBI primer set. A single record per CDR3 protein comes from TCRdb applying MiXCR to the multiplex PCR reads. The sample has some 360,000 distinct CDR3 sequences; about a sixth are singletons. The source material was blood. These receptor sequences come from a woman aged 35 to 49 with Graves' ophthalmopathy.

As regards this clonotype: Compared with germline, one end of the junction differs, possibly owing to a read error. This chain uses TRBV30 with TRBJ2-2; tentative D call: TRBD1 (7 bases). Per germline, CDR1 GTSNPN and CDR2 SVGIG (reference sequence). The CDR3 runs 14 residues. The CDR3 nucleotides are TGTGCCTCCTTAGGACAGGATTTATGGGGGGAGCTGCTTTTT. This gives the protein CASLGQDLWGELLF.

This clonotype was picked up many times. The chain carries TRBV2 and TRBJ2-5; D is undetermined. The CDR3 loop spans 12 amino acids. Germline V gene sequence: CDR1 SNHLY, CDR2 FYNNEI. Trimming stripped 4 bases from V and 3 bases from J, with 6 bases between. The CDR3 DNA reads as TGTGCCAGCAGTGTACATGAAGAGACCCAGTACTTC. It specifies CASSVHEETQYF.

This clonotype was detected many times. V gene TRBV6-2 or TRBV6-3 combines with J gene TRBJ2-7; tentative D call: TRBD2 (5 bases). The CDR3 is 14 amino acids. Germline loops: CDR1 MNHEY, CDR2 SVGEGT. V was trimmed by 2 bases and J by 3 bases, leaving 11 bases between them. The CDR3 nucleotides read TGTGCCAGCAGTTACGGCGGGTATGGCTACGAGCAGTACTTC. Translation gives CASSYGGYGYEQYF.

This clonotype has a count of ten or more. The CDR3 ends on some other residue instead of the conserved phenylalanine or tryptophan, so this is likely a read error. This CDR3 reads CASSQGAGGYTL. For the CDR3, the DNA is TGCGCCAGCAGCCAGGGGGCAGGTGGCTACACCCTC. This sequence joins TRBV4-1 and TRBJ1-2; D perhaps matches TRBD1 (6 bases). CDR1 and CDR2 from the germline V gene are MGHRA and YSYEKL. Trimming cost V 3 bases and J 7 bases, with 9 bases left between them. CDR3 length: 12 residues.

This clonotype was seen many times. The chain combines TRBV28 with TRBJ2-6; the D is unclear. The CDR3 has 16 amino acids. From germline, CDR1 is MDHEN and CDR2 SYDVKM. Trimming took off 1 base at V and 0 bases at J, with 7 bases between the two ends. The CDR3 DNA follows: TGTGCCAGCAGTTTATCTGCCGGCTCTGGGGCCAACGTCCTGACTTTC. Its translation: CASSLSAGSGANVLTF.